These 29 T cell receptor beta chains were sequenced from one sample in a study of tumor and adjacent non-tumor tissue in lung cancer. Three rounds of nested PCR, following a modified ARM-PCR protocol, produced the TCRbeta library. TCRdb itself ran the multiplex PCR reads through MiXCR, one entry per CDR3 protein. The profile shows about 200,000 distinct CDR3 sequences, roughly 70% of them singletons. No cell sorting was done before RNA was extracted from the tissue. The sample consisted of lung tumor tissue. These receptors all stem from a man between 60 and 75 years old with non-small cell lung cancer.

There are a few counts of this clonotype. The chain links TRBV6-4 to TRBJ2-3; the D is unclear. The CDR3 runs 13 residues. Looked up from germline, CDR1 is MRHNA and CDR2 is SNTAGT. The V end lost 2 bases, the J end lost 0 bases, and 3 bases lay between the germline ends. The DNA for the CDR3 is TGTGCCAGCAGTGACGGTAGCACAGATACGCAGTATTTT. This codes for CASSDGSTDTQYF.

As to this clonotype: Mismatch with germline at one junction end may stem from a read error. The rearrangement joins TRBV5-6 to TRBJ2-7, with a possible D match to TRBD1 (6 bases). This CDR3 region has 15 residues. The germline CDR1 and CDR2 sequences are SGHDT and YYEEEE. The CDR3 protein is CASSWNQGISYEEYF. The CDR3 DNA sequence: TGTGCCAGTAGCTGGAACCAGGGGATCTCCTACGAGGAGTACTTC.

The rearrangement joins TRBV20-1 to TRBJ2-7; 7 bases are shared with TRBD2. CDR3 length equals 17 residues. CDR1 is DFQATT and CDR2 is SNEGSKA in the germline V gene (reference sequence). CDR3 DNA: TGCGTTGCTCAAAGCGGGACTAACGGGAGAAGAGCCTACGAGCAGTACTTC. It translates to CVAQSGTNGRRAYEQYF.

About this clonotype itself: No conserved phenylalanine or tryptophan is present at the end of the CDR3, so a read error is the likely explanation. The rearrangement joins TRBV11-3 to TRBJ2-3, with unresolved D. From germline, CDR1 is SGHNT and CDR2 YENEEA. This CDR3 has 14 amino acids. CDR3 region: CANSLRSSTDTQYI. The CDR3 nucleotides read TGTGCCAACAGCTTACGGAGTAGCACAGATACGCAGTATATT.

A note on this clonotype: Sequence at one end of the junction differs from germline and may be a read error. This chain uses TRBV4-2 with TRBJ1-1; 9 nucleotides line up with TRBD1. This CDR3 contains 17 residues. Germline V gene data show CDR1 as LGHNA and CDR2 as YNFKEQ. The CDR3 DNA follows: TGTGTCAGCAACCAAAGGACAGGGGCTGGGTTGAACACTAAAGCTTTCTTT. Protein: CVSNQRTGAGLNTKAFF.

To note about this clonotype: A much bigger clone sits one base away, suggesting this may be a read error. The chain is built from TRBV20-1 and TRBJ1-1; TRBD1 matches at 7 bases. CDR1 and CDR2 from the germline V gene are DFQATT and SNEGSKA (reference sequence). The CDR3 is made up of 16 amino acids. The CDR3 reads CSARDTQQGPNTEALF. CDR3 nucleotide sequence: TGCAGTGCTAGAGATACCCAACAGGGGCCTAACACTGAAGCTTTATTT.

Concerning this clonotype itself: This could be a read error, since a much larger clone is one nucleotide away. The CDR3 end shows no conserved phenylalanine or tryptophan, and so a read error is likely. V gene TRBV20-1 combines with J gene TRBJ1-1; D gene uncertain. Germline CDR1 and CDR2: DFQATT and SNEGSKA (reference sequence). The CDR3 loop spans 12 amino acids. The V gene lost 6 bases and the J gene lost 1 base, with 9 bases spanning the gap. For the CDR3, the DNA is TGCAGTGCAAAGGTCCGGAACACTGAAGCTTTCTCT. It encodes CSAKVRNTEAFS.

Concerning this clonotype itself: Since a much larger clone is just one base distant, this may be a read error. The missing conserved phenylalanine or tryptophan at the end of this CDR3 makes a read error likely. The V and J genes are TRBV5-4 and TRBJ1-2; D gene uncertain. V lost 2 bases and J 5 bases, leaving 7 bases between the germline ends. The germline V gene encodes CDR1 SGHNT and CDR2 YYREEE (reference sequence). This CDR3 comprises 12 residues. CDR3 sequence: CASSFLGYGYTS. In DNA, the CDR3 is TGTGCCAGCAGCTTTCTGGGTTATGGCTACACCTCC.

Comment on this clonotype: No conserved phenylalanine or tryptophan is present at the end of the CDR3, so a read error is the likely explanation. The chain employs TRBV4-3 and TRBJ1-1; TRBD1 agrees at 8 bases. The CDR3 is 16 amino acids. Germline values: CDR1 LGHNA, CDR2 YSLEER. V gave up 0 bases and J gave up 0 bases; unmatched junction bases: 3. CDR3 nucleotide sequence: TGCGCCAGCAGCCAAGATTCGACAGGGGTGAACACTGAAGCTTTCTCT. It translates to CASSQDSTGVNTEAFS.

Here the CDR3 DNA reads TGTGCCAGCAGCTTGGGTAGCATGGACGAGCAGTACTTC. Translated: CASSLGSMDEQYF. This chain connects TRBV5-4 to TRBJ2-7; D is unclear. There are 13 residues in the CDR3. Deletions cut 0 bases from V and 5 bases from J, with 9 bases between. Germline V CDR1 and CDR2: SGHNT, YYREEE (reference sequence). The full variable domain, in which reference TRBV5-4 and TRBJ2-7 provide the parts outside the CDR3, is ETGVTQSPTHLIKTRGQQVTLRCSSQSGHNTVSWYQQALGQGPQFIFQYYREEENGRGNFPPRFSGLQFPNYSSELNVNALELDDSALYLCASSLGSMDEQYFGPGTRLTVT.

About this clonotype itself: Germline is not matched at one junction end, which may reflect a read error. The rearrangement links TRBV30 to TRBJ2-3; D is tentatively TRBD1 or TRBD2 (6 bases each). The CDR3 consists of 16 residues. Germline CDR1 and CDR2: GTSNPN and SVGIG (reference sequence). The CDR3 is CAWTRPGATSTDMQYF. DNA for the CDR3: TGTGCCTGGACTCGTCCGGGGGCTACGAGCACAGATATGCAGTATTTT.

This clonotype was counted only a few times. Sequence at one end of the junction differs from germline and may be a read error. The chain uses TRBV11-2 and TRBJ2-1, with D hard to call. CDR3 length: 11 amino acids. Germline-derived CDR1 and CDR2 are SGHAT and FQNNGV. Here the CDR3 reads CSSSSGDEQSF. The CDR3 bases are TGTTCCAGCAGCTCTGGGGATGAGCAGTCCTTC.

This clonotype was counted once. This may be a read error: a much more frequent sequence differs by one nucleotide. The chain is built from TRBV4-2 and TRBJ2-5; 8 bases fit TRBD1. The CDR3 consists of 16 residues. J lost 3 bases, V lost 1 base, and 7 bases had no gene match. Germline CDR1 reads LGHNA; CDR2 reads YNFKEQ. As DNA, the CDR3 is TGTGCCAGCAGCCAAGTTGGACAGGGTCCCAAAGAGACCCAGTACTTC. Its translation is CASSQVGQGPKETQYF.

V gene TRBV20-1 combines with J gene TRBJ2-1, with TRBD2 matching over 11 bases. Trimming removed 0 bases from V and 2 bases from J; junction bases left unmatched: 9. Germline CDR1 reads DFQATT; CDR2 reads SNEGSKA (reference sequence). This CDR3 is built from 18 residues. The CDR3 nucleotides read TGCAGTGCTAGAGATTTTCCGACTAGCGGGGTCACCTACAATGAGCAGTTCTTC. Amino acid sequence: CSARDFPTSGVTYNEQFF.

The V and J genes are TRBV11-1 and TRBJ2-1; 9 bases match TRBD2. The closer fit of TRBJ2-7 to the DNA end suggests the J call may be wrong. This CDR3 region has 14 residues. Germline V gene lookup returns CDR1 SGHAT and CDR2 FQDESV (reference sequence). CDR3 coding DNA: TGTGCCAGCGATAAAGCGGGGGGACACAATGAGCAGTACTTC. Translating it yields CASDKAGGHNEQYF.

CDR3 coding DNA: TGTGCCAGTAGTATGAGGCCGACCACAGATACGCAGTATTTT. Translation gives CASSMRPTTDTQYF. V gene TRBV19 combines with J gene TRBJ2-3; no clear D gene. CDR1 is LNHDA and CDR2 is SQIVND in the germline V gene (reference sequence). The CDR3 loop spans 14 amino acids. V was trimmed by 3 bases and J by 2 bases, leaving 9 bases between them.

A remark on this clonotype: Being one base from a much bigger clone, this may be a read error. The chain employs TRBV28 and TRBJ2-1; D call uncertain. CDR3 length: 14 amino acids. CDR1 and CDR2 (germline): MDHEN, SYDVKM. The CDR3 bases are TGTGCCAGCGCGGCAGTCAGCTCCTACAATAAGCAGTTCTTC. This sequence encodes CASAAVSSYNKQFF.

This clonotype has a single count. This sequence may be a read error, since a much larger clone differs from it by one base. For the CDR3, the DNA is TGCAGTGCTAGGGGGGGTCCCTATAATTCACCCCTCCACTTT. This gives the protein CSARGGPYNSPLHF. The chain is built from TRBV20-1 and TRBJ1-6; perhaps TRBD1 as D (5 bases). V gave up 3 bases and J gave up 2 bases, with 8 bases separating them. The CDR3 consists of 14 residues. Germline CDR1 is DFQATT and CDR2 is SNEGSKA (reference sequence).

The chain has TRBV11-2 and TRBJ2-7; the D gene is possibly TRBD1 (6 bases). The CDR3 consists of 12 residues. Germline assignment: CDR1 SGHAT and CDR2 FQNNGV. V lost 5 bases and J 13 bases, leaving 18 bases between the germline ends. CDR3 region: CASSEQGYGQYF. The CDR3 DNA is TGTGCCAGCAGCGAACAGGGCTACGGGCAATACTTC.

This sequence joins TRBV7-9 and TRBJ1-6, with 8 bases aligning to TRBD1. CDR3 length equals 15 residues. Looked up from germline, CDR1 is SEHNR and CDR2 is FQNEAQ (reference sequence). The trim removed 5 bases at V and 6 bases at J, leaving 6 bases unmatched. Written as DNA, the CDR3 is TGTGCCAGCAGCCCTCAGGGGGCGTCTAATTCACCCCTCCACTTT. Translated, it gives CASSPQGASNSPLHF.

The chain recombines TRBV12-3 or TRBV12-4 with TRBJ2-1; 10 bases map to TRBD1. CDR3 length: 15 amino acids. With 5 bases clipped from V and 2 bases from J, the junction kept 3 bases outside the gene matches. The CDR3 DNA sequence: TGTGCCAGCAGTCTAGGGACAGGGGCCTACAATGAGCAGTTCTTC. Amino acids: CASSLGTGAYNEQFF.

The genes are TRBV20-1 and TRBJ1-1; 7 bases are shared with TRBD1. CDR3 size: 15 residues. From germline, CDR1 is DFQATT and CDR2 SNEGSKA (reference sequence). V was pared by 6 bases and J by 7 bases, with 17 bases of the junction left unmatched. CDR3 bases: TGCAGTGCCCCCTTGCCTGGCAGGGGGGACATTGAAGCTTTCTTT. This sequence encodes CSAPLPGRGDIEAFF.

The gene calls are TRBV7-8 and TRBJ2-7; D may match TRBD1 or TRBD2 (5 bases each). The germline V gene has CDR1 SGHVS and CDR2 FQNEAQ. V was cut by 1 base and J by 1 base, with 11 bases left in between. This CDR3 has 15 residues. The CDR3 DNA reads as TGTGCCAGCAGCTTAGGAGGGGTAGTGTCCTACGAGCAGTACTTC. It specifies CASSLGGVVSYEQYF.

A note on this clonotype: A clone one base away is much larger, so this may be a read error. The gene calls are TRBV29-1 and TRBJ2-3; tentatively, D is TRBD1 or TRBD2 (5 bases each). Germline CDR1 and CDR2: SQVTM and ANQGSEA. There are 10 residues in the CDR3. The CDR3, as DNA: TGCAGCATTGAAGAGGGGACGCAGTATTTT. This translates into CSIEEGTQYF.

This clonotype was observed once. At one of its ends the junction is not consistent with the germline gene, which may arise from a read error. The chain joins TRBV4-3 to TRBJ2-5, with D possibly matching TRBD2 (7 bases). The CDR3 length is 15 residues. The V gene's germline CDR1 is LGHNA and CDR2 YSLEER. CDR3: CVSSPDGGREETQYF. In DNA form, the CDR3 reads TGCGTCAGCAGCCCTGACGGGGGGCGCGAAGAGACCCAGTACTTC.

The V gene is TRBV10-2, the J gene TRBJ2-1; no definite D call. CDR1 WSHSY and CDR2 SAAADI come from the germline V gene. This CDR3 contains 12 residues. V was shortened by 3 bases and J by 7 bases, with 7 bases between the two germline ends. The CDR3 coding sequence is TGCGCCAGCAGTGATGGTGGGAATGAGCAGTTCTTC. Encoded protein: CASSDGGNEQFF.

The J gene is TRBJ2-3, the V gene TRBV6-2 or TRBV6-3; the D is unclear. Looked up from germline, CDR1 is MNHEY and CDR2 is SVGEGT. V dropped 9 bases and J dropped 3 bases, with 19 bases sitting between them. The CDR3 runs to 15 residues. In nucleotides, the CDR3 is TGTGCCAGGAGCCTAGTCGGAGTAGGGACAGATACGCAGTATTTT. Protein: CARSLVGVGTDTQYF.

Of note for this clonotype: Just one base apart from a much larger clone, this may be a read error. The CDR3 does not close with the conserved phenylalanine or tryptophan, likely indicating a read error. The gene calls are TRBV20-1 and TRBJ2-3, with TRBD1 matching 8 bases. The CDR3 consists of 14 residues. Germline V CDR1 and CDR2: DFQATT, SNEGSKA (reference sequence). Trimming cost V 1 base and J 1 base; bases outside gene matches: 1. CDR3 sequence reads: CSARGTGRTDTQYS. CDR3 nucleotide sequence: TGCAGTGCTAGAGGGACAGGGCGCACAGATACGCAGTATTCT.

Regarding this clonotype: This CDR3 fails to terminate in the conserved phenylalanine or tryptophan, so it likely reflects a read error. This chain connects TRBV11-2 to TRBJ2-7; TRBD1 or TRBD2 may be the D gene (6 bases each). Trimming removed 5 bases at V and 5 bases at J, with 16 bases between. Germline V gives CDR1 SGHAT, CDR2 FQNNGV. CDR3 length: 14 residues. The CDR3: CASSPVIGGNEQYL. Here the CDR3 DNA reads TGTGCCAGCAGCCCGGTGATCGGGGGCAACGAGCAGTACTTA.